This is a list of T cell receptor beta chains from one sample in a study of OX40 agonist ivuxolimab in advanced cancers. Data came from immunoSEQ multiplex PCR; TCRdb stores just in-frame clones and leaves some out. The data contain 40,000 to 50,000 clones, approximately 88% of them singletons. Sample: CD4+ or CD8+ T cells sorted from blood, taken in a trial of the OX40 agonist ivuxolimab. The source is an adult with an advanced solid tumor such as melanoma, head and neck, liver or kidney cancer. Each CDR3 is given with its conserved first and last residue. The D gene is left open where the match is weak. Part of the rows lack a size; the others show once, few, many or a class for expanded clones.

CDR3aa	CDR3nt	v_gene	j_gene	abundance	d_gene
CSVAGPLAEETQYF	TGCAGCGTTGCGGGCCCGCTTGCCGAAGAGACCCAGTACTTC	TRBV29-1	TRBJ2-5	-	-
CASSLDWGLKLSGNTIYF	TGTGCCAGCAGCTTGGATTGGGGGCTAAAACTCTCTGGAAACACCATATATTTT	TRBV5-8	TRBJ1-3	-	-
CASSLSQGGKEQYF	TGTGCCAGCAGCTTGAGCCAGGGGGGAAAGGAGCAGTACTTC	TRBV5-5	TRBJ2-7	once	-
CASSYSSGGSNQPQHF	TGTGCCAGCAGTTACTCCTCAGGGGGAAGCAATCAGCCCCAGCATTTT	TRBV6-5	TRBJ1-5	-	TRBD1
CASSLRYYGYTF	TGTGCCAGCAGCTTAAGATACTATGGCTACACCTTC	TRBV14	TRBJ1-2	-	-
CASSENRGTYGYTF	TGTGCCAGCAGTGAAAACAGGGGGACCTATGGCTACACCTTC	TRBV6-5	TRBJ1-2	-	TRBD1
CASSPGQGDTDTQYF	TGTGCCAGCAGCCCTGGACAGGGCGACACAGATACGCAGTATTTT	TRBV7-6	TRBJ2-3	-	TRBD1
CASSYRPGRRGSPLHF	TGTGCCAGCAGTTACCGCCCGGGACGTCGGGGATCACCCCTCCACTTT	TRBV6-5	TRBJ1-6	once	-
CSVGKGDYGYTF	TGCAGCGTTGGAAAAGGGGACTATGGCTACACCTTC	TRBV29-1	TRBJ1-2	-	-
CASSPGGGKETQYF	TGCGCCAGCAGCCCGGGAGGGGGGAAAGAGACCCAGTACTTC	TRBV5-1	TRBJ2-5	-	TRBD2
CASSQDPRGRETQYF	TGCGCCAGCAGCCAAGACCCCAGGGGGAGGGAGACCCAGTACTTC	TRBV4-3	TRBJ2-5	-	-
CASSEGATRGYTF	TGTGCCAGCAGTGAGGGGGCAACGCGGGGCTACACCTTC	TRBV25-1	TRBJ1-2	-	-
CASRSGAGQPQHF	TGTGCCAGCAGATCAGGGGCGGGTCAGCCCCAGCATTTT	TRBV2	TRBJ1-5	few	-
CASSDSRDLKPLF	TGTGCCAGCAGTGACTCGAGGGACCTCAAACCCCTATTT	TRBV6-4	TRBJ1-4	-	-
CASSFVRQETQYF	TGTGCCAGCAGCTTTGTCAGACAAGAGACCCAGTACTTC	TRBV5-8	TRBJ2-5	-	-
CASSFTRPNTEAFF	TGCGCCAGCAGCTTTACCAGGCCCAACACTGAAGCTTTCTTT	TRBV5-1	TRBJ1-1	-	-